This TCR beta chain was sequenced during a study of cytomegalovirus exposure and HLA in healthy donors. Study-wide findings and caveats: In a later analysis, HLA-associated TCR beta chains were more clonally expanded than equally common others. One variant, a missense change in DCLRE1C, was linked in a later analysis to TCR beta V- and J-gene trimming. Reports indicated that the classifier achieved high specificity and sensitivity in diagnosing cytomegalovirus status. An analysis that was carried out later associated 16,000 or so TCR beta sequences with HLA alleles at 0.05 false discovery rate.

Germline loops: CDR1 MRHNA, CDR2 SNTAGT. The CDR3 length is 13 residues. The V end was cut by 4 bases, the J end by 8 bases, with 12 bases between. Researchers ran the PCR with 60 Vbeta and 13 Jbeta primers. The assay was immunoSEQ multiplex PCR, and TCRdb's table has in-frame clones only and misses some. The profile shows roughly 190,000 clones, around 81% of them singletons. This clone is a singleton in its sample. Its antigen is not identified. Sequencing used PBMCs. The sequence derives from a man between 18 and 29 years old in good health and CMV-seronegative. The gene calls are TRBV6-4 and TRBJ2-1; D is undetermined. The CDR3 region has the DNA TGTGCCAGCAGTGCGAGAGGAGTGGATGAGCAGTTCTTC. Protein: CASSARGVDEQFF.